This T cell receptor beta chain was observed in a study of beta chain features in type 1 diabetes. Study-wide background: Examined across all samples were almost 110 million sorted cells. Whole-study results and caveats: Cells that show high TCR expression could be over-represented by cDNA sequencing. Healthy donors had naive, central memory and Treg TCRB repertoires that appeared less similar than those seen among patients.

The isolated RNA, all of it, was reverse transcribed, so expressed TCRB transcripts were what got sequenced. Profiled with immunoSEQ multiplex PCR; TCRdb holds only in-frame clones, not every one. In the table there are under 450,000 clones, around 14% of which are singletons. Germline values: CDR1 SGHRS, CDR2 YFSETQ. The ends were cut back, 0 bases at V and 5 bases at J, with 8 bases in the middle. The CDR3 has 13 residues. To note about this clone: Its specificity is not known.

The sequencing sample was made of naive CD4+ T cells from blood. The rearrangement links TRBV5-1 to TRBJ1-2, with D unresolved. The receptor's source is a man younger than 40 in good health. CDR3 nucleotides: TGCGCCAGCAGCTTGGAGGTCCGGTATGGCTACACCTTC. This gives the protein CASSLEVRYGYTF.